This T cell receptor (beta chain) comes out of a study of response to subunit inactivated influenza vaccine. This CDR3 is built from 11 residues. The germline V gene encodes CDR1 MNHEY and CDR2 SVGEGT. With 7 bases removed from V and 4 bases from J, the gap between germline ends came to 8 bases. From the RT-PCR reads, TCRdb called clonotypes with MiXCR, one entry per CDR3 protein. The table lists more than 700,000 distinct CDR3 sequences, less than 25% of them singletons, with roughly 10% in the top ten. The TCR was taken from a man aged 50 or older who received an inactivated influenza vaccine. This sequence joins TRBV6-2 or TRBV6-3 and TRBJ2-7; D is perhaps TRBD1 (5 bases). Sequenced here: PBMCs from blood, sampled around 5 days after vaccination. CDR3 DNA: TGTGCCAGCACCCAGGGATACGAGCAGTACTTC. Translated, it gives CASTQGYEQYF.